This T cell receptor (beta chain) appears in the sequencing data of a study of T cell repertoires in cytomegalovirus infection. Study information: From public TCR beta signatures came an indication of both CMV infection and matching HLA type.

This clonotype has a handful of counts. Its cognate antigen is unknown. One entry per CDR3 protein, called by TCRdb with MiXCR from the reads. This table has around 290,000 distinct CDR3 sequences, about 23% appearing once. General study results and limits: HLA-C-restricted CMV clonotypes gave the most frequent clonotype in two of eight donors. Cumulative frequency (of public TCR beta family members) identified carriers of CMV plus the relevant HLA.

The V end was cut by 4 bases, the J end by 1 base, with 7 bases between. The germline CDR1 and CDR2 sequences are SGHAT and FQNNGV. The CDR3 runs to 13 residues. The TCR originated in a human donor in good health (CMV status not recorded). Some clones in this sample may be carry-over from other donors' samples. J is TRBJ2-5 and V is TRBV11-2; weak D call: TRBD1 (5 bases). Source material: PBMCs. CDR3 in amino acids: CASSYDSQETQYF. As DNA, the CDR3 is TGTGCCAGCAGCTACGACAGCCAAGAGACCCAGTACTTC.